This entry lists 23 T cell receptor beta chains sequenced from one sample in a study of post-analysis software for immune sequencing data. These TCRs' antigens remain unknown. Researchers reported that TCR beta cDNA libraries carried unique molecular identifiers. TCRdb redid the calling of the PCR reads with MiXCR, one entry per CDR3 protein. Among roughly 870,000 distinct CDR3 sequences listed, about 50% were seen once. Whole-study findings and limits: Several TRBV segments (TRBV5-6, TRBV5-1 and TRBV20-1 among them) occurred more frequently in patients than in controls.

Material: blood. The receptors originated from a girl aged 5-17 years with multiple sclerosis.

The genes are TRBV12-3 or TRBV12-4 and TRBJ2-3; 9 nucleotides align to TRBD2. Losses at the gene ends were 5 bases for V and 3 bases for J; bases not matched to a gene: 12. The CDR3 length is 17 residues. CDR3 bases: TGTGCCAGCAGTCCCGAGGGTAGCGGGAGAGGGACAGATACGCAGTATTTT. Its protein is CASSPEGSGRGTDTQYF.

V gene TRBV5-1 combines with J gene TRBJ1-1; D is possibly TRBD1 (5 bases). This CDR3 is built from 13 residues. Trimming stripped 5 bases from V and 4 bases from J, with 12 bases between. Germline V CDR1 and CDR2: SGHRS, YFSETQ. The CDR3 nucleotides read TGCGCCAGCAGGCCCCACGGGGGCACTGAAGCTTTCTTT. This codes for CASRPHGGTEAFF.

This rearrangement joins TRBV6-6 to TRBJ2-4; D is perhaps TRBD1 or TRBD2 (6 bases each). The J call may be in error: the DNA end matches TRBJ2-7 better. Germline V gene sequence: CDR1 MNHNY, CDR2 SVGAGI (reference sequence). This CDR3 spans 14 amino acids. The CDR3 DNA is TGTGCCAGCAGTTACTCGAAGGAGGGGGACGAGCAGTACTTC. This sequence encodes CASSYSKEGDEQYF.

The chain carries TRBV20-1 and TRBJ2-1; a weak D match, TRBD2 (5 bases). The germline CDR1 and CDR2 sequences are DFQATT and SNEGSKA (reference sequence). The length of the CDR3 is 13 residues. Between the trimmed V and J ends, which lost 5 bases and 7 bases, there was a span of 15 bases. CDR3 protein: CSAGLRALNEQFF. Written as DNA, the CDR3 is TGCAGTGCTGGGTTGCGGGCTCTTAATGAGCAGTTCTTC.

This chain joins TRBV4-2 and TRBJ2-3; 11 nucleotides agree with TRBD2. The germline CDR1 and CDR2 sequences are LGHNA and YNFKEQ. J gave up 6 bases and V 0 bases, and 5 bases lay outside the gene matches. CDR3 length: 16 residues. The CDR3 coding sequence is TGTGCCAGCAGCCAAGAGGTAGCGGGGGGGCCTGATACGCAGTATTTT. Translated, it gives CASSQEVAGGPDTQYF.

The chain combines TRBV20-1 with TRBJ1-5; D remains unclear. Germline assignment: CDR1 DFQATT and CDR2 SNEGSKA (reference sequence). V was trimmed by 1 base and J by 4 bases, leaving 11 bases between them. The CDR3 totals 14 residues. The CDR3 is CSARGRQVNQPQHF. The CDR3 DNA is TGCAGTGCTAGAGGGCGGCAGGTTAATCAGCCCCAGCATTTT.

The chain links TRBV20-1 to TRBJ2-1; TRBD2 matches at 11 bases. Germline trimming cut 0 bases from V and 3 bases from J; bases unmatched to any gene: 1. The germline V gene has CDR1 DFQATT and CDR2 SNEGSKA (reference sequence). The CDR3 spans 15 residues. CDR3 amino acids: CSAREGLAVYNEQFF. CDR3 bases: TGCAGTGCTAGAGAGGGACTAGCGGTCTACAATGAGCAGTTCTTC.

V and J are TRBV10-3 and TRBJ2-5, with a tentative D call TRBD1 (6 bases). The J call is uncertain, as TRBJ2-7 better fits the DNA end. The length of the CDR3 is 12 residues. The germline CDR1 and CDR2 sequences are ENHRY and SYGVKD. The CDR3 region has the DNA TGTGCCATCAGTCTGACAGGAGTCGAGCAGTACTTC. Encoded protein: CAISLTGVEQYF.

This clonotype has a handful of counts. The CDR3 nucleotides are TGCAGTGCTAGGGAGTCTAGCGGGAGGCGTTTCACCTACGAGCAGTACTTC. It codes for CSARESSGRRFTYEQYF. This chain connects TRBV20-1 to TRBJ2-7; TRBD2 matches at 11 bases. The V segment lost 3 bases and the J segment 2 bases; nucleotides outside the gene matches: 12. Germline values: CDR1 DFQATT, CDR2 SNEGSKA (reference sequence). The CDR3 loop spans 17 amino acids.

This clonotype was recorded a few times. This rearrangement joins TRBV29-1 to TRBJ2-4; D uncertain. The germline V and J ends were trimmed by 5 bases and 2 bases, with 7 bases remaining between them. In germline, CDR1 is SQVTM, CDR2 ANQGSEA. The CDR3 contains 12 residues. The CDR3 loop reads CSVSPTKNIQYF. The CDR3 DNA reads TGCAGCGTTTCCCCGACCAAAAACATTCAGTACTTC.

The J gene is TRBJ2-1, the V gene TRBV7-9, with a tentative D call TRBD1 (5 bases). This CDR3 is built from 13 residues. Germline V gives CDR1 SEHNR, CDR2 FQNEAQ (reference sequence). With 2 bases removed from V and 9 bases from J, the gap between germline ends came to 11 bases. This chain's CDR3 is CASSLPGHTEQFF. In DNA form, the CDR3 reads TGTGCCAGCAGCTTACCAGGGCATACTGAGCAGTTCTTC.

The chain uses TRBV4-1 and TRBJ2-6; 10 bases agree with TRBD1. The CDR3 covers 18 residues. Unmatched junction bases numbered 6, after V lost 0 bases and J lost 4 bases. Germline CDR1 MGHRA, CDR2 YSYEKL. The CDR3 DNA is TGCGCCAGCAGCCAAGATCGAGACAGGGGGCCCGGGGCCAACGTCCTGACTTTC. This codes for CASSQDRDRGPGANVLTF.

CDR3 sequence (DNA): TGTGCCAGCAGCTTAGGCGCAGGTTTAGAAGAGACCCAGTACTTC. It specifies CASSLGAGLEETQYF. This chain connects TRBV7-2 to TRBJ2-5, with unresolved D. The V gene lost 1 base and the J gene lost 3 bases, with 12 bases spanning the gap. Germline V CDR1 and CDR2: SGHTA, FQGNSA. The CDR3 contains 15 residues.

The rearrangement links TRBV20-1 to TRBJ2-1; D not certain. CDR3 size: 15 residues. V gave up 6 bases and J gave up 2 bases, with 17 bases separating them. The germline gives CDR1 DFQATT, CDR2 SNEGSKA (reference sequence). As DNA, the CDR3 is TGCAGTGCAATCCCCGGGCGGTTAACCTACAATGAGCAGTTCTTC. Its protein product is CSAIPGRLTYNEQFF.

V gene TRBV4-1 combines with J gene TRBJ2-3; D gene unclear. CDR3 length equals 16 residues. Germline V gene lookup returns CDR1 MGHRA and CDR2 YSYEKL. Trimming removed 1 base from V and 2 bases from J, with 13 bases in between. CDR3: CASSQVGSRYTDTQYF. DNA of the CDR3: TGCGCCAGCAGCCAAGTGGGCAGCCGTTACACAGATACGCAGTATTTT.

This clonotype was recorded a few times. The chain couples TRBV5-1 to TRBJ2-3; possibly TRBD2 for D (6 bases). This CDR3 region has 14 residues. The germline gives CDR1 SGHRS, CDR2 YFSETQ. V was trimmed by 2 bases and J by 5 bases, leaving 12 bases between them. Written as DNA, the CDR3 is TGCGCCAGCAGCTTATCGGGAGTTTTAGATACGCAGTATTTT. Its translation is CASSLSGVLDTQYF.

The chain has TRBV12-3 or TRBV12-4 and TRBJ2-1; maybe TRBD2 (6 bases). V shed 5 bases and J shed 12 bases, with 14 bases lying between them. The CDR3 runs to 12 residues. In DNA form, the CDR3 reads TGTGCCAGCAGTCCCGGGGGACTTGTGCAGTTCTTC. Protein: CASSPGGLVQFF.

The chain carries TRBV27 and TRBJ2-3; 8 bases are shared with TRBD1. Germline V lookup: CDR1 MNHEY, CDR2 SMNVEV (reference sequence). The length of the CDR3 is 17 residues. J gave up 2 bases and V 7 bases, and 14 bases lay outside the gene matches. The CDR3 sequence: CASKSGGALLNTDTQYF. Written as DNA, the CDR3 is TGTGCCAGCAAATCAGGGGGCGCCTTATTAAACACAGATACGCAGTATTTT.

Of note for this clonotype: The final CDR3 position lacks the conserved phenylalanine or tryptophan, pointing to a likely read error. This rearrangement joins TRBV20-1 to TRBJ1-2; D is possibly TRBD1 (6 bases). Trimming took off 2 bases at V and 3 bases at J, with 10 bases between the two ends. The germline gives CDR1 DFQATT, CDR2 SNEGSKA (reference sequence). The CDR3 runs to 13 residues. The CDR3 DNA reads TGCAGTGCTAGAAAGACAGGCGACTATGGCTACACCGTC. Translated, it gives CSARKTGDYGYTV.

As regards this clonotype: The conserved phenylalanine or tryptophan normally closing the CDR3 is absent here, so this likely arose from a read error. CDR3 amino acids: CATSRDSISDTQYL. DNA of the CDR3: TGTGCCACCAGCAGAGATTCAATTTCAGATACGCAGTATTTG. This chain uses TRBV15 with TRBJ2-3; no definite D call. Germline CDR1 LNHNV, CDR2 YYDKDF (reference sequence). The V end was cut by 0 bases, the J end by 4 bases, with 8 bases between. The CDR3 runs 14 residues.

The chain carries TRBV20-1 and TRBJ2-3; the D call may be TRBD1 or TRBD2 (6 bases each). Germline V lookup: CDR1 DFQATT, CDR2 SNEGSKA (reference sequence). Trimming took off 3 bases at V and 0 bases at J, with 22 bases between the two ends. The CDR3 has 18 amino acids. In nucleotides, the CDR3 is TGCAGTGCTAGTGTGGACCTCGGGGGCCGGGCTAGCACAGATACGCAGTATTTT. Translation: CSASVDLGGRASTDTQYF.

This clonotype has a handful of counts. The V call is TRBV2, the J call TRBJ2-7; a weak D match, TRBD2 (6 bases). V gave up 5 bases and J gave up 0 bases, with 14 bases separating them. Germline-derived CDR1 and CDR2 are SNHLY and FYNNEI. The CDR3 loop spans 15 amino acids. In DNA form, the CDR3 reads TGTGCCAGCAGTCGGGGGACTGCGAGCTCCTACGAGCAGTACTTC. Residues: CASSRGTASSYEQYF. Together with reference TRBV2 and TRBJ2-7, the CDR3 gives the full variable domain: EPEVTQTPSHQVTQMGQEVILRCVPISNHLYFYWYRQILGQKVEFLVSFYNNEISEKSEIFDDQFSVERPDGSNFTLKIRSTKLEDSAMYFCASSRGTASSYEQYFGPGTRLTVT.

J is TRBJ2-3 and V is TRBV20-1; TRBD2 agrees at 8 bases. There are 16 residues in the CDR3. The junction had 8 bases not matched to a gene; V was cut back by 0 bases and J by 3 bases. Germline V CDR1 and CDR2: DFQATT, SNEGSKA (reference sequence). CDR3 coding DNA: TGCAGTGCTAGAGATTACGCGGGAGGCGGAACAGATACGCAGTATTTT. Its translation is CSARDYAGGGTDTQYF.